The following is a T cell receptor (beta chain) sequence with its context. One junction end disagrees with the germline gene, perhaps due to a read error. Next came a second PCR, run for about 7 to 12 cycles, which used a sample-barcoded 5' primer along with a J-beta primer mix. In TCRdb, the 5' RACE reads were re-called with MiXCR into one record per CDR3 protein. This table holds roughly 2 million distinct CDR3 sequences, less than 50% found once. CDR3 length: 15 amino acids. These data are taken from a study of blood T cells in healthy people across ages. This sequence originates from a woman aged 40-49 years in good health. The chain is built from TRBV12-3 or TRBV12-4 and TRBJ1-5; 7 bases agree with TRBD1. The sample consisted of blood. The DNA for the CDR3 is TGTGCCGGCAGTTTAGGGGACAGCGGTAATCAGCCCCAGCATTTT. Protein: CAGSLGDSGNQPQHF.